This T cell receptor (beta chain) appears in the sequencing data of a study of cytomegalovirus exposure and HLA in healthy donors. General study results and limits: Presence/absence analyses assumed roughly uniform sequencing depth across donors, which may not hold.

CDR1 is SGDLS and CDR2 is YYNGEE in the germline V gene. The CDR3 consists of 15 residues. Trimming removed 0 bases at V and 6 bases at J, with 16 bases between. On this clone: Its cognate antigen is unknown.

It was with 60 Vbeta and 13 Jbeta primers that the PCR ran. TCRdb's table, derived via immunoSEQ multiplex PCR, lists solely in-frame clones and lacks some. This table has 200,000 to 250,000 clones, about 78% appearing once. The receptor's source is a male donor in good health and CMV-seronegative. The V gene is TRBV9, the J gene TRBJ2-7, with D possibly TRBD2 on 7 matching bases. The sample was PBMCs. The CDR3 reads CASSVGFIGGREQYF. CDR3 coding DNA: TGTGCCAGCAGCGTAGGTTTTATCGGGGGGCGCGAGCAGTACTTC.